Reported below is one TCR beta chain. This clone was counted a few times. Its recognized antigen is unknown. Base qualities are not provided; no much larger clone lies one nucleotide away. TCRbeta CDR3 regions were amplified from genomic DNA using the immunoSEQ Assay, a bias-controlled multiplex PCR. On the study's bioinformatics: The number of nucleated cells in each sample was estimated from the amplification of reference gene primers within the assay. To quantify the absolute abundance of each unique TCRbeta CDR3 rearrangement, sequence reads were collapsed and filtered. For each sample, productive Simpson clonality was calculated as the square root of Simpson's diversity index across productive rearrangements. The source is immuneACCESS, and TCRdb retained only in-frame sequences with V and J called. Part of the clones is not carried over; for the studies checked, unresolved V genes explain less than half of this, and the remainder is unexplained. V and J calls and clone size are given by that table; D and trimming were obtained from the DNA. This sample has about 75,000 clones in its table, and 90% of those were observed once. The ten largest clones represent 2% to 3% of the sample.

Whole blood was collected in K2EDTA tubes by collaborating institutions according to the institutions' own protocols. For TCRbeta analysis, collaborators shipped samples in one of three forms: frozen whole blood, isolated PBMCs, or DNA extracted from either of those sample types. The entry originates in a study of blood T cell repertoires in COVID-19 (dated by TCRdb to the early 2020s). Regarding the research as a whole: Samples covering the acute and convalescent phases of COVID-19 were provided by collaborators in the United States, Italy and Spain. The repertoires were made available in a free public database intended to serve as a resource for research on the immune response to SARS-CoV-2. The dataset comprised deeply sampled blood TCRbeta repertoires from subjects exposed to, actively infected with, or recovered from COVID-19. The material from the prospective study consisted of cDNA or gDNA derived from T cells, B-cell-depleted T cells, or PBMCs. The samples were drawn from two sources: the first 160 participants of the ongoing ImmuneRACE study, and 1,000 to 1,500 subjects contributed by 6 global collaborators. Sample metadata almost always included a de-identified subject ID, COVID-19 status, age in years and sex. Where available, HLA class I and class II types were obtained from metadata supplied by the sample provider rather than from assay-based typing. Study-wide conclusions, independent of this receptor: The quantity of clinical and demographic metadata differed by source and by participant and was supplied without curation.

The germline V gene supplies CDR1 MDHEN and CDR2 SYDVKM. The CDR3 contains 16 residues, cysteine and phenylalanine counted. CDR3 DNA only is kept here, 48 bases in frame from base 1. Trimming takes 7 bases from V and 10 bases from J, and the germline ends sit 23 bases apart. The rearrangement combines TRBV28 with TRBJ1-6, and perhaps TRBD1 as D gene, on 5 matching bases. This sequence was found in a human donor in a cohort sampled during active COVID-19. Sequencing was performed on peripheral blood. The CDR3 in this case is CASMGPGTGGVSPLHF. The sequence in DNA is TGTGCCAGCATGGGTCCCGGGACTGGAGGGGTGTCACCCCTCCACTTT.